The present entry profiles one TCR beta chain with its context. Its antigen remains unknown. The data were taken from a study of tumor-infiltrating lymphocytes in primary liver carcinoma. The investigators made TCR beta cDNA from around 540 ng total RNA, using a constant-region primer. Researchers made the TCR beta libraries by running three nested multiplex PCR rounds with slightly modified ARM-PCR. The two initial PCR rounds, approximately 10 cycles each, used TRBV1-TRBV30 forward and C-beta reverse primers. Each CDR3 protein gets one entry after TCRdb re-called the multiplex PCR reads with MiXCR. Altogether about 48,000 distinct CDR3 sequences are present, around three quarters being singletons, with the ten largest covering about 30%. The CDR3 spans 15 residues. J was trimmed by 7 bases and V by 7 bases; bases with no gene match: 14. Germline V gene data show CDR1 as MGHRA and CDR2 as YSYEKL. Broader study findings: It was in tumors, not blood, that the top-250-clone fraction was significantly higher (p = 0.039).

From approximately 20-30 mg of unsorted bulk tissue, DNA and RNA were co-extracted together. The sequence derives from a man aged 35-49 years with primary liver carcinoma and hepatitis B virus infection. Sequenced sample: liver tumor tissue from sampling region 3. The subset here: tumor region T3, left-lateral pole. The genes are TRBV4-1 and TRBJ2-7; the match to TRBD1 covers 9 bases. In nucleotides, the CDR3 is TGCGCCAGCAACCTCACAGGGGGCAGTTGGGAAGAGCAGTACTTC. It translates to CASNLTGGSWEEQYF.